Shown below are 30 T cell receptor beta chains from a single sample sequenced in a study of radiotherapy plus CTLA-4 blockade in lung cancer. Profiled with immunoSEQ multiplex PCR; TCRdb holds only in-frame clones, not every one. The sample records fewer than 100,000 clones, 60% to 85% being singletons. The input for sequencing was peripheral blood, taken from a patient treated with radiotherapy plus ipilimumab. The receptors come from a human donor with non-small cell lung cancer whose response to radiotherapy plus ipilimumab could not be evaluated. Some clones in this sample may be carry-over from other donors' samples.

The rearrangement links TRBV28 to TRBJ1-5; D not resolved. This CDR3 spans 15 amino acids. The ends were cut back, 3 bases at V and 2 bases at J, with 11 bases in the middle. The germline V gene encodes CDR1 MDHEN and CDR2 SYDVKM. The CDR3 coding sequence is TGTGCCAGCAGTTTTAACGGTCGGGGCAATCAGCCCCAGCATTTT. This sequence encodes CASSFNGRGNQPQHF.

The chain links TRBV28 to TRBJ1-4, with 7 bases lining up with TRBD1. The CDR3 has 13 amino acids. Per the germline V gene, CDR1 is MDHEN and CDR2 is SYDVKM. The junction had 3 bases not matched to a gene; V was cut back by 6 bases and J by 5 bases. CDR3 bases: TGTGCCAGCAGACGGGACAGAAATGAAAAACTGTTTTTT. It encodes CASRRDRNEKLFF.

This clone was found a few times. The CDR3 spells CASSSGGMNEKLFF. In DNA, the CDR3 is TGTGCCAGCAGCTCAGGGGGGATGAATGAAAAACTGTTTTTT. The chain links TRBV5-4 to TRBJ1-4, with 7 positions matching TRBD1. J gave up 5 bases and V 3 bases, and 4 bases lay outside the gene matches. The CDR3 totals 14 residues. CDR1 and CDR2 from the germline V gene are SGHNT and YYREEE (reference sequence).

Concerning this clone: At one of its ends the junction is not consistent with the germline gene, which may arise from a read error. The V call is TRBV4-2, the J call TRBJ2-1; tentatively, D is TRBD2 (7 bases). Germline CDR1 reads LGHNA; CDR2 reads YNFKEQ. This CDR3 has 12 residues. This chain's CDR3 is CASSQAAGAPVF. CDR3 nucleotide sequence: TGTGCCAGCAGCCAAGCGGCGGGGGCCCCAGTCTTC.

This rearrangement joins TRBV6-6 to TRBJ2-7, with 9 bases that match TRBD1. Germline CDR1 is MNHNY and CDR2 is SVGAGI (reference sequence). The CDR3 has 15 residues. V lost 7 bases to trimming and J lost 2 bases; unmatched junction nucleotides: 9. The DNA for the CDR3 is TGTGCCAGCACCCACAGGGGGCCCTTCACCTACGAGCAGTACTTC. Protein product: CASTHRGPFTYEQYF.

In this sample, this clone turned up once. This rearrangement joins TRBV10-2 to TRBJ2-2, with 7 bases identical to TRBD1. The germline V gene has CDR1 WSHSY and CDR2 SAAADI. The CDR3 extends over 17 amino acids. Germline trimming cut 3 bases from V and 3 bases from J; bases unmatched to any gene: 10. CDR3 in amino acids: CASSESPQGLDTGELFF. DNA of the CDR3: TGCGCCAGCAGTGAAAGTCCACAGGGGTTGGACACCGGGGAGCTGTTTTTT.

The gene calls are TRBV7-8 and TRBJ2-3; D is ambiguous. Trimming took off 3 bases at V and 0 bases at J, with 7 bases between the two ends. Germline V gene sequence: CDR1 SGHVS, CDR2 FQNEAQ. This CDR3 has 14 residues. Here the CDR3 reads CASSFVTSTDTQYF. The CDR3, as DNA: TGTGCCAGCAGCTTTGTGACTAGCACAGATACGCAGTATTTT.

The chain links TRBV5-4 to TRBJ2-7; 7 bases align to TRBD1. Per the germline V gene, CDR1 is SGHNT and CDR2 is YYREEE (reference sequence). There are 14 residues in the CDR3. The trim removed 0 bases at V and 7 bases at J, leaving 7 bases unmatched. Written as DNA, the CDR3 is TGTGCCAGCAGCTTGGGGGGACAGTCGGGGGAGCAGTACTTC. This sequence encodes CASSLGGQSGEQYF.

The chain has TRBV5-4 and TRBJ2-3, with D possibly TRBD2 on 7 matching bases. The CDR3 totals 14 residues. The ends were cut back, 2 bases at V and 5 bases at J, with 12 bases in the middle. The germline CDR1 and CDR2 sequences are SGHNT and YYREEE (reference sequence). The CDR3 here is CASSLRGAGDTQYF. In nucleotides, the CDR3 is TGTGCCAGCAGCTTACGGGGGGCCGGAGATACGCAGTATTTT. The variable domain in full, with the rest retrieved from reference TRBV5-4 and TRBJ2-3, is ETGVTQSPTHLIKTRGQQVTLRCSSQSGHNTVSWYQQALGQGPQFIFQYYREEENGRGNFPPRFSGLQFPNYSSELNVNALELDDSALYLCASSLRGAGDTQYFGPGTRLTVL.

CDR3 in amino acids: CASSLGQTPYEQYF. The CDR3 DNA is TGTGCCAGCAGCCTGGGACAGACCCCTTACGAGCAGTACTTC. The chain employs TRBV11-3 and TRBJ2-7; the match to TRBD1 covers 7 bases. The CDR3 contains 14 residues. J gave up 4 bases and V 5 bases, and 8 bases lay outside the gene matches. The V gene's germline CDR1 is SGHNT and CDR2 YENEEA.

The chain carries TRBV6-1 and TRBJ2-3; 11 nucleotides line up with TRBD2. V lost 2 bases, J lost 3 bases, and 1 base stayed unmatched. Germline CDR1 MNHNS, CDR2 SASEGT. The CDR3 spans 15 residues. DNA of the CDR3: TGTGCCAGCAGTGAAAGACTAGCGGGGACAGATACGCAGTATTTT. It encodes CASSERLAGTDTQYF.

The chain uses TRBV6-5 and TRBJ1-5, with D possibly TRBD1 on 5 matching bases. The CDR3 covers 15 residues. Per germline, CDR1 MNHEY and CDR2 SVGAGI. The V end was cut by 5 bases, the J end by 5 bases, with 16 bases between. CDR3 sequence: CASSKQGAGDQPQHF. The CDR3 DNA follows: TGTGCCAGCAGTAAGCAGGGCGCTGGGGATCAGCCCCAGCATTTT.

The CDR3 spells CAITANGELFF. The CDR3 nucleotides read TGTGCCATAACTGCGAACGGGGAGCTGTTTTTT. The chain carries TRBV10-3 and TRBJ2-2; D is undetermined. The germline V and J ends were trimmed by 9 bases and 7 bases, with 9 bases remaining between them. This CDR3 spans 11 amino acids. Germline values: CDR1 ENHRY, CDR2 SYGVKD.

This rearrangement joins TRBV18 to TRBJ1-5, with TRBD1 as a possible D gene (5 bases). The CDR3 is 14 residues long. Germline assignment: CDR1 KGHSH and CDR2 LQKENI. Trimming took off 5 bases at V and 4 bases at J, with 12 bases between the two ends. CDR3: CASSTTGENQPQHF. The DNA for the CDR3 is TGTGCCAGCTCAACGACGGGGGAGAATCAGCCCCAGCATTTT.

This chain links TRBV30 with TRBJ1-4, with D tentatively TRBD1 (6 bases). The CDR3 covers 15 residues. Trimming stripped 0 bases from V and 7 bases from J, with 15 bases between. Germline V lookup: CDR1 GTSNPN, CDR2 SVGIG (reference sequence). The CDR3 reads CAWSVPTGWGEKLFF. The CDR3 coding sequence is TGTGCCTGGAGTGTCCCTACAGGGTGGGGTGAAAAACTGTTTTTT. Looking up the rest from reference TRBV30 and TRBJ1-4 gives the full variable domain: SQTIHQWPATLVQPVGSPLSLECTVEGTSNPNLYWYRQAAGRGLQLLFYSVGIGQISSEVPQNLSASRPQDRQFILSSKKLLLSDSGFYLCAWSVPTGWGEKLFFGSGTQLSVL.

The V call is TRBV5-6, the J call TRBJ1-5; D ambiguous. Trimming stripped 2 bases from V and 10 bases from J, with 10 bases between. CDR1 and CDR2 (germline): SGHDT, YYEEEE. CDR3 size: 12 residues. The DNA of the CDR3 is TGTGCCAGCAGCTTATTTGGGAGACCCCAGCATTTT. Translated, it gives CASSLFGRPQHF. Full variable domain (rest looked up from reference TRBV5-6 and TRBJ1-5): DAGVTQSPTHLIKTRGQQVTLRCSPKSGHDTVSWYQQALGQGPQFIFQYYEEEERQRGNFPDRFSGHQFPNYSSELNVNALLLGDSALYLCASSLFGRPQHFGDGTRLSIL.

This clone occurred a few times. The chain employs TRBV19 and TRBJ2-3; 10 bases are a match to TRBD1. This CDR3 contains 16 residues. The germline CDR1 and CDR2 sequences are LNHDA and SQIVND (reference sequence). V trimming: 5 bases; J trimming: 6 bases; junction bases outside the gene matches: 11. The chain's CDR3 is CASSSTGGWVSDTQYF. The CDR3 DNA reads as TGTGCCAGTAGTTCGACAGGGGGCTGGGTGTCGGATACGCAGTATTTT.

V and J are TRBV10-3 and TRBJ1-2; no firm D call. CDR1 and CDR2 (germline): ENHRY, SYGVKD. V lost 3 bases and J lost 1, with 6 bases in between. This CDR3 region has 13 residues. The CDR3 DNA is TGTGCCATCAGTGACAGTTTTAACTATGGCTACACCTTC. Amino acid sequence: CAISDSFNYGYTF.

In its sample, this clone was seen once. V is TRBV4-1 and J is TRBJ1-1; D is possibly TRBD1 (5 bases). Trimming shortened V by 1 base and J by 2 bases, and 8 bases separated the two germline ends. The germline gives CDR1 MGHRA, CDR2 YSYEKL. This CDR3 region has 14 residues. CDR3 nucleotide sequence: TGCGCCAGCAGCCAAGGGACACCCAACACTGAAGCTTTCTTT. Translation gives CASSQGTPNTEAFF.

The CDR3 here is CASSFDRGGNYGYTF. The CDR3 DNA follows: TGTGCCAGCAGCTTCGACAGGGGGGGTAACTATGGCTACACCTTC. The rearrangement uses TRBV7-3 and TRBJ1-2; TRBD1 matches 9 bases. The CDR3 contains 15 residues. With V trimmed by 3 bases and J by 1 base, 3 bases remained unmatched. Germline V lookup: CDR1 SGHTA, CDR2 FQGTGA.

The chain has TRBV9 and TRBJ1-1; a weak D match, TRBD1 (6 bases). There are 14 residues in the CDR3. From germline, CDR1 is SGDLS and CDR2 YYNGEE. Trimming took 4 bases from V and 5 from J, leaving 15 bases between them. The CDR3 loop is CASSKKGGGTEAFF. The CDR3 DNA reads TGTGCCAGCAGCAAAAAGGGAGGGGGGACTGAAGCTTTCTTT.

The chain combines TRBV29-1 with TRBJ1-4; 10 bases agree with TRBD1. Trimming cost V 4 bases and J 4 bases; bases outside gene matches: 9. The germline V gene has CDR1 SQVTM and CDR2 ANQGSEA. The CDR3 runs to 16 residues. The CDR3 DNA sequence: TGCAGCGTTGCCGGGACAGGGGTTTTCGGTAATGAAAAACTGTTTTTT. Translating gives CSVAGTGVFGNEKLFF.

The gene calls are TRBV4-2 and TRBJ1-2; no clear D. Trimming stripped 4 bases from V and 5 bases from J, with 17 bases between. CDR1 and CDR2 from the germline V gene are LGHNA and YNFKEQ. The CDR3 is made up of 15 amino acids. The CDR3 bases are TGTGCCAGCAGCCCTGCTGGTGAGGGATCATATGGCTACACCTTC. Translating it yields CASSPAGEGSYGYTF.

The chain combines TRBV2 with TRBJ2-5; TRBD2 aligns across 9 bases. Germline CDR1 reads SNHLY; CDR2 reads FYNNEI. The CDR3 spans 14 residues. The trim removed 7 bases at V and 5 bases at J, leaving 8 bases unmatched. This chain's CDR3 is CASIGLALFETQYF. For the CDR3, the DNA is TGTGCCAGCATAGGACTAGCGCTATTCGAGACCCAGTACTTC.

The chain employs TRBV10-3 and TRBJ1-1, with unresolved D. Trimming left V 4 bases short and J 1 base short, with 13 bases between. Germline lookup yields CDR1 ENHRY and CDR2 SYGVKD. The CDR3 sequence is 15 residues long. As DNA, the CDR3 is TGTGCCATCAGTGCAATCCTAGGCCAGAACACTGAAGCTTTCTTT. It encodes CAISAILGQNTEAFF.

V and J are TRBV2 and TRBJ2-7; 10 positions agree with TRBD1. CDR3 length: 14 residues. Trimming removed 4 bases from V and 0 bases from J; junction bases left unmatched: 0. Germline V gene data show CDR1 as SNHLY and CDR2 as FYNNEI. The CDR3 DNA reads TGTGCCAGCAGTGGACAGGGGGCCTCCTACGAGCAGTACTTC. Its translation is CASSGQGASYEQYF. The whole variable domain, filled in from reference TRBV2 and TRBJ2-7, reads EPEVTQTPSHQVTQMGQEVILRCVPISNHLYFYWYRQILGQKVEFLVSFYNNEISEKSEIFDDQFSVERPDGSNFTLKIRSTKLEDSAMYFCASSGQGASYEQYFGPGTRLTVT.

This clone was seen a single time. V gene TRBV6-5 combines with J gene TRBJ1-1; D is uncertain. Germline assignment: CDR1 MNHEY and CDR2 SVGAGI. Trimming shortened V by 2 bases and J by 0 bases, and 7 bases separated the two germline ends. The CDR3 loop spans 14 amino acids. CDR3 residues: CASSYADMNTEAFF. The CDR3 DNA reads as TGTGCCAGCAGTTACGCGGATATGAACACTGAAGCTTTCTTT.

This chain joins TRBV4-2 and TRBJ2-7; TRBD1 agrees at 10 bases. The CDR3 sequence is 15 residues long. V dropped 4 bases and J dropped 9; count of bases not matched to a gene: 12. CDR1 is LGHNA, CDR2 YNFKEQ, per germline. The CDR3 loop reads CASSPSGQGSVGQYF. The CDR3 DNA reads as TGTGCCAGCAGCCCATCGGGACAGGGGTCTGTTGGGCAGTACTTC.

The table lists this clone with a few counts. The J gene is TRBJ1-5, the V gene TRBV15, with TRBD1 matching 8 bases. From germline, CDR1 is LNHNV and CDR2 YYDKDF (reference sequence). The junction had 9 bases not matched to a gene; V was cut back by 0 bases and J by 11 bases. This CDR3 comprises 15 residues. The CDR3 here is CATSRDLGQGRTQHF. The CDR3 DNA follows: TGTGCCACCAGCAGAGATCTTGGACAGGGTCGTACCCAGCATTTT.

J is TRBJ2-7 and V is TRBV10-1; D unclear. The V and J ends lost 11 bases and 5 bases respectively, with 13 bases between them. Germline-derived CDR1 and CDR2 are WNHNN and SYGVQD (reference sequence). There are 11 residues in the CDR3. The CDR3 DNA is TGCGCCTCTAGACTTGGTCACGAGCAGTACTTC. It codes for CASRLGHEQYF.